This T cell receptor (beta chain) was captured in a study of chemoradiotherapy in HPV16-positive cancers. The CDR3 consists of 14 residues. J lost 6 bases, V lost 6 bases, and 8 bases had no gene match. Germline assignment: CDR1 SGHRS and CDR2 YFSETQ. Some clones are missing from TCRdb's copy, which holds only in-frame ones; the method was immunoSEQ multiplex PCR. Counted here are under 5,500 clones, 74% occurring once; the ten biggest clones make up roughly 10%. Findings and caveats of the study: Candidate HPV-specific clones and E7-related TCR motifs grew in tumor during treatment.

About this clone: Its target is unknown.

The source was tumor tissue, collected from a patient who underwent chemoradiotherapy. The receptor's source is a human donor with HPV-associated anogenital cancer. The chain combines TRBV5-1 with TRBJ2-1, with 8 bases that match TRBD1. In DNA, the CDR3 is TGCGCCAGCAAACTCCTCCAGGGGGCCAATGAGCAGTTCTTC. This sequence encodes CASKLLQGANEQFF.